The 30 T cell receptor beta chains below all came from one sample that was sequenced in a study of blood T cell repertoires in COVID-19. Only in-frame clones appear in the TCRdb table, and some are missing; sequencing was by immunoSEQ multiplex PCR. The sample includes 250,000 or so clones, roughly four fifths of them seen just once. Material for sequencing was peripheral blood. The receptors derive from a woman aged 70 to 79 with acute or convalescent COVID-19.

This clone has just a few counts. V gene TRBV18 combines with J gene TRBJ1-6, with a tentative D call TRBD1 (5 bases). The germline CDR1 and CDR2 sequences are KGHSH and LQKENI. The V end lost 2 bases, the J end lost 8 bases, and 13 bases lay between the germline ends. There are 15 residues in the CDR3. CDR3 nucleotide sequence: TGTGCCAGCTCACCATTTTTAGGGGTAGATTCACCCCTCCACTTT. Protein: CASSPFLGVDSPLHF.

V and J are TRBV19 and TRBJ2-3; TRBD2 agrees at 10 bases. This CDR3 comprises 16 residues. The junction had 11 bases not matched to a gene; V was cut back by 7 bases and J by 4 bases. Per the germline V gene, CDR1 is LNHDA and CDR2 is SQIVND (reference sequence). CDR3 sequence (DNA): TGTGCCAGTACCGCCTTTTCTAGCGGGGGCCCAGATACGCAGTATTTT. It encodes CASTAFSSGGPDTQYF.

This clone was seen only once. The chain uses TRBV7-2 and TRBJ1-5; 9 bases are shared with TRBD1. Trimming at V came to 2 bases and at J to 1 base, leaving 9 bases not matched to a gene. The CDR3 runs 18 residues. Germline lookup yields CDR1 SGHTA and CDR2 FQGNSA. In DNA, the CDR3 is TGTGCCAGCAGCTTATCCGGGACAGGGAGTGGGAGCAATCAGCCCCAGCATTTT. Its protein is CASSLSGTGSGSNQPQHF.

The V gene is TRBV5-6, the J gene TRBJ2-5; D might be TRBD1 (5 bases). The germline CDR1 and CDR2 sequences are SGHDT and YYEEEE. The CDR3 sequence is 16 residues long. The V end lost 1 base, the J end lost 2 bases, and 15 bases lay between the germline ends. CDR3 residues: CASSLMQGSGQETQYF. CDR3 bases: TGTGCCAGCAGCTTGATGCAGGGAAGTGGTCAAGAGACCCAGTACTTC.

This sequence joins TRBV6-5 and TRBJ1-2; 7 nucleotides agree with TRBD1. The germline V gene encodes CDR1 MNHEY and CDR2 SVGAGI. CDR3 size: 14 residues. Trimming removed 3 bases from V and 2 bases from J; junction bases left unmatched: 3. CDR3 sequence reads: CASSYMTGNYGYTF. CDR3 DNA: TGTGCCAGCAGTTATATGACAGGGAACTATGGCTACACCTTC.

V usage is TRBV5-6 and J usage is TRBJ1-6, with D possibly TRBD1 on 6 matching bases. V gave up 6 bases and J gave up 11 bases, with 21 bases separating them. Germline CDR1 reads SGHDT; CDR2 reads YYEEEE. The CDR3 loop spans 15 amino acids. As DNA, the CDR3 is TGTGCCAGCACGGGGGGGCTCGGACTGTCAACACCCCTCCACTTT. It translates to CASTGGLGLSTPLHF.

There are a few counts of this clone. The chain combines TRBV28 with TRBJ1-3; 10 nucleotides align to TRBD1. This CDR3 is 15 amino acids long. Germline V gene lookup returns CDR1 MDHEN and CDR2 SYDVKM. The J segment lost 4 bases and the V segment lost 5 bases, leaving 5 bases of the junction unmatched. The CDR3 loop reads CASSMTGGSGNTIYF. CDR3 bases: TGTGCCAGCAGTATGACAGGGGGCTCCGGAAACACCATATATTTT.

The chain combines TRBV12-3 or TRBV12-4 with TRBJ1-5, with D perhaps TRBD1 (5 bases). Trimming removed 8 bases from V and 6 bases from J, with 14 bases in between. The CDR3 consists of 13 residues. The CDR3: CASESDRGQPQHF. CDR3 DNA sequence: TGTGCCAGCGAATCCGATAGGGGTCAGCCCCAGCATTTT.

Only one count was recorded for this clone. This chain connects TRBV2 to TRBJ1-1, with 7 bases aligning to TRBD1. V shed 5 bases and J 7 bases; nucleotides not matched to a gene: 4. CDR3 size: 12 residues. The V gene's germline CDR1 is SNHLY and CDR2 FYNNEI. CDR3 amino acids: CASSRGPGEAFF. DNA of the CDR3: TGTGCCAGCAGTAGGGGGCCGGGTGAAGCTTTCTTT.

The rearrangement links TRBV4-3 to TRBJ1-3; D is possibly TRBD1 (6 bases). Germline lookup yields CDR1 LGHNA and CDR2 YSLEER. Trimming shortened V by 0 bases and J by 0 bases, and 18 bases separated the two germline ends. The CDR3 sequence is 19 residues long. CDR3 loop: CASSQDLSPGTPSGNTIYF. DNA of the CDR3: TGCGCCAGCAGCCAAGATCTTTCCCCGGGGACACCCTCTGGAAACACCATATATTTT.

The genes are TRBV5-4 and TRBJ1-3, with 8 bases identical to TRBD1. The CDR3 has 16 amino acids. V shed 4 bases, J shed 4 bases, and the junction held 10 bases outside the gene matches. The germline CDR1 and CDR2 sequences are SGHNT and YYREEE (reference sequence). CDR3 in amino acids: CASSSPTGVEGNTIYF. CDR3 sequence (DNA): TGTGCCAGCAGCAGCCCGACAGGGGTGGAGGGAAACACCATATATTTT.

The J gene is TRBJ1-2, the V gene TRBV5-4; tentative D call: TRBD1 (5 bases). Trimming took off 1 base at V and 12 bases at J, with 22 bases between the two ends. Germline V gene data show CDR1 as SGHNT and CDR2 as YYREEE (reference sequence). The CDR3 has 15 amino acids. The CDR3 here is CASSLRGLTTPGNTF. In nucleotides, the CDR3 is TGTGCCAGCAGCTTGAGGGGTTTAACAACCCCAGGAAACACCTTC.

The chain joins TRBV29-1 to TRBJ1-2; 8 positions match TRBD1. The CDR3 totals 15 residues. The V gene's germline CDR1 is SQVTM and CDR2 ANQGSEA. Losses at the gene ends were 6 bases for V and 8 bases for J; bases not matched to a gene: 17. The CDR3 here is CSVPGQGGLLRGYTF. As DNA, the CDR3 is TGCAGCGTCCCTGGACAGGGCGGCCTTTTGCGGGGCTACACCTTC.

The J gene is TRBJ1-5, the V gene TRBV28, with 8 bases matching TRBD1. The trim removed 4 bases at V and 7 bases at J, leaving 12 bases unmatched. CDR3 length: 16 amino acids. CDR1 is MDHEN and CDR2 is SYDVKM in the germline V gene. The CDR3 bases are TGTGCCAGCAGTTCACCACAGGGGGTAGCGGTACAGCCCCAGCATTTT. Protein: CASSSPQGVAVQPQHF.

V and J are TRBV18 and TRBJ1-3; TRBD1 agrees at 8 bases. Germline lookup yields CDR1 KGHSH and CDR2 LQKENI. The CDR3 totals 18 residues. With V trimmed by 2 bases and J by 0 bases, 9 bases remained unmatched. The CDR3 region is CASSPSPGQGFSGNTIYF. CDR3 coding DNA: TGTGCCAGCTCACCATCACCCGGACAGGGCTTCTCTGGAAACACCATATATTTT.

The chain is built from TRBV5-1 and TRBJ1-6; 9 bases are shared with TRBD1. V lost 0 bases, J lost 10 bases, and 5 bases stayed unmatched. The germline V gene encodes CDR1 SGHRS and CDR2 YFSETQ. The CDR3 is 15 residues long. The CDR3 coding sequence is TGCGCCAGCAGCTTGGCGGGACAGGGACGCTCACCCCTCCACTTT. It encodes CASSLAGQGRSPLHF. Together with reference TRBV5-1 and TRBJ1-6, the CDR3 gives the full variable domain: KAGVTQTPRYLIKTRGQQVTLSCSPISGHRSVSWYQQTPGQGLQFLFEYFSETQRNKGNFPGRFSGRQFSNSRSEMNVSTLELGDSALYLCASSLAGQGRSPLHFGNGTRLTVT.

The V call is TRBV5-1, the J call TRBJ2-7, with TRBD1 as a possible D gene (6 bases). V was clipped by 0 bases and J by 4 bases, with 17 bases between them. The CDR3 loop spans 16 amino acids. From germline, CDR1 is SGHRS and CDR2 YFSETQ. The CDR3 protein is CASSLAPSRGEYEQYF. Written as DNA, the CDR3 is TGCGCCAGCAGCTTGGCCCCTAGCAGGGGAGAGTACGAGCAGTACTTC.

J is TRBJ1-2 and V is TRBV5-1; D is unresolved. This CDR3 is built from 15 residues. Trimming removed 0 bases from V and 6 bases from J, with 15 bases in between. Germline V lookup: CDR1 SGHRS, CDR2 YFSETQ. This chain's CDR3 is CASSLDGPPRDGYTF. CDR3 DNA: TGCGCCAGCAGCTTGGACGGCCCCCCGAGGGATGGCTACACCTTC.

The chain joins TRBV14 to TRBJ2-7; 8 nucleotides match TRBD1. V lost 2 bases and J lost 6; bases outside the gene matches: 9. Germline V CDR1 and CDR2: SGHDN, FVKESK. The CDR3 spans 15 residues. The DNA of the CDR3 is TGTGCCAGCAGCCAAACCAGTTTCACAGGGGGCGAGCAGTACTTC. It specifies CASSQTSFTGGEQYF.

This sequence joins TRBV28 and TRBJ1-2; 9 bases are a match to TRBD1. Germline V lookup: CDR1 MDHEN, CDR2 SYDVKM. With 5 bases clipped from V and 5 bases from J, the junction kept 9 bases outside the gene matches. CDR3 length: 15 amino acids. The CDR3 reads CASSLQGAAVYGYTF. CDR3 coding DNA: TGTGCCAGCAGTCTACAGGGGGCGGCCGTATATGGCTACACCTTC.

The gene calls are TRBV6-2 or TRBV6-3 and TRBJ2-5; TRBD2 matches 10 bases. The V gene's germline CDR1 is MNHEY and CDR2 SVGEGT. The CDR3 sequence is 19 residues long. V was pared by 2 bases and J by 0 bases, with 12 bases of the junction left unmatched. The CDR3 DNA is TGTGCCAGCAGTTACGAATCCCTAGCGGGGGTGAAATACCAAGAGACCCAGTACTTC. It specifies CASSYESLAGVKYQETQYF.

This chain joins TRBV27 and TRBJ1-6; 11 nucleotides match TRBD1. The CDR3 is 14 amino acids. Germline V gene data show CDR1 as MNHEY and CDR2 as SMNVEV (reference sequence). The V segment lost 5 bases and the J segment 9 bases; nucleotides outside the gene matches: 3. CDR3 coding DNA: TGTGCCAGCAGTCCCGGGACAGGGGGTTCACCCCTCCACTTT. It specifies CASSPGTGGSPLHF.

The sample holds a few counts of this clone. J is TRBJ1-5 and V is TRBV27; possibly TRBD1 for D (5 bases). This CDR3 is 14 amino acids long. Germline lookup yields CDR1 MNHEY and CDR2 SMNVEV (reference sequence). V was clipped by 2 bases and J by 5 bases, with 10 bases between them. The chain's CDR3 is CASSLRGGDQPQHF. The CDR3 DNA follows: TGTGCCAGCAGTTTAAGGGGCGGGGATCAGCCCCAGCATTTT.

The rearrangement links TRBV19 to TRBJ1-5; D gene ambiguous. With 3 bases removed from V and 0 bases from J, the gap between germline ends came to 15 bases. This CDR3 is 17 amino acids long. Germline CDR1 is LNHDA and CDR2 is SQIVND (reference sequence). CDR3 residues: CASSMFDGGSSNQPQHF. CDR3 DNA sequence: TGTGCCAGTAGTATGTTTGACGGCGGGAGTAGCAATCAGCCCCAGCATTTT.

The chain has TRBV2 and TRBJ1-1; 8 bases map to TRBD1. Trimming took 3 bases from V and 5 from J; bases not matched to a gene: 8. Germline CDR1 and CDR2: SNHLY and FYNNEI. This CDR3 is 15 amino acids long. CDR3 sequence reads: CASSDQGAIGTEAFF. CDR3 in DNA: TGTGCCAGCAGTGATCAGGGGGCTATTGGGACTGAAGCTTTCTTT. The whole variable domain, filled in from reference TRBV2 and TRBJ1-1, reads EPEVTQTPSHQVTQMGQEVILRCVPISNHLYFYWYRQILGQKVEFLVSFYNNEISEKSEIFDDQFSVERPDGSNFTLKIRSTKLEDSAMYFCASSDQGAIGTEAFFGQGTRLTVV.

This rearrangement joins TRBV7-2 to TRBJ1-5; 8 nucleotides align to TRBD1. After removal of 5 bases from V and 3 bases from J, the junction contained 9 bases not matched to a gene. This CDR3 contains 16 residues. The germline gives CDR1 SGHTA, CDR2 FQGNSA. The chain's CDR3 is CASSPQPGQDNQPQHF. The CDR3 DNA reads TGTGCCAGCAGCCCTCAACCGGGACAGGACAATCAGCCCCAGCATTTT.

This CDR3 reads CASSPIGETQYF. CDR3 in DNA: TGTGCCAGCAGCCCTATTGGAGAGACCCAGTACTTC. V gene TRBV3-1 (or the pseudogene TRBV3-2) combines with J gene TRBJ2-5; no reliable D call. V was cut by 4 bases and J by 4 bases, with 7 bases left in between. The CDR3 length is 12 residues. CDR1 is LGHDT, CDR2 YNNKEL, per germline (reference sequence).

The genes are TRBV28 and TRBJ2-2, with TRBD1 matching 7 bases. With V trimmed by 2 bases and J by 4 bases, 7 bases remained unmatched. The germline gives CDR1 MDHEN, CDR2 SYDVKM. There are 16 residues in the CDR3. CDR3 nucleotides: TGTGCCAGCAGTTTAGTCGGACAGGAACGCACCGGGGAGCTGTTTTTT. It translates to CASSLVGQERTGELFF.

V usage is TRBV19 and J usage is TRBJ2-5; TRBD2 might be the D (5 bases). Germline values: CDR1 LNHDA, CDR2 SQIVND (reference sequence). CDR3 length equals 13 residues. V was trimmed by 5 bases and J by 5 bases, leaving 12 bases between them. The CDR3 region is CASSSPSLETQYF. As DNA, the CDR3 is TGTGCCAGTAGTTCCCCTAGCTTGGAGACCCAGTACTTC.

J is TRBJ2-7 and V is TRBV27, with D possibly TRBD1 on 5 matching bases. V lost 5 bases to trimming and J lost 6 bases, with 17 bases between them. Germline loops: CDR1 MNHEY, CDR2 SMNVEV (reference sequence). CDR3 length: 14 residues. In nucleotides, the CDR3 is TGTGCCAGCAGTAGACAGAGGCCCTCGGCCGAGCAGTACTTC. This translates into CASSRQRPSAEQYF.